A single sample gave rise to the 10 T cell receptor beta chains below, sequenced in a study of identical twins (dated by TCRdb to 2016 to 2018). Receptor libraries were prepared by 5' RACE. Sequencing took place on an Illumina HiSeq 2000. Starting from the raw public reads, TCRdb applied fastp trimming at Q25, assembled clones with MiXCR and retained in-frame beta chains. For every CDR3 protein sequence, its rows merge into one entry that carries the most common genes and DNA. The sample has a few hundred thousand distinct CDR3 sequences on record, 9.5% to 10% of them singletons. The top ten clonotypes cover 2.5% to 3.5% of the sample. The data were also submitted as part of a second study, on yellow fever vaccine responses in identical twins.

Sample: PBMCs. Receptor source: a woman aged 18-35 years in good health.

This clonotype was seen ten or more times. The chain joins TRBV4-2 to TRBJ2-1, with 7 nucleotides matching TRBD1. CDR1 is LGHNA and CDR2 is YNFKEQ in the germline V gene. The CDR3 totals 16 residues. Germline trimming cut 0 bases from V and 0 bases from J; bases unmatched to any gene: 2. The CDR3 sequence is CASSQDDRVSYNEQFF. Written as DNA, the CDR3 is TGTGCCAGCAGCCAAGATGACAGGGTCTCCTACAATGAGCAGTTCTTC.

This clonotype came up many times. The V and J genes are TRBV19 and TRBJ2-1; possible D gene TRBD2, 6 bases. V was cut by 3 bases and J by 6 bases, with 9 bases left in between. Germline lookup yields CDR1 LNHDA and CDR2 SQIVND (reference sequence). The CDR3 consists of 13 residues. The CDR3 loop is CASSIIGGNEQFF. Here the CDR3 DNA reads TGTGCCAGTAGTATCATCGGGGGCAATGAGCAGTTCTTC. Full variable domain (remainder filled in from reference TRBV19 and TRBJ2-1): DGGITQSPKYLFRKEGQNVTLSCEQNLNHDAMYWYRQDPGQGLRLIYYSQIVNDFQKGDIAEGYSVSREKKESFPLTVTSAQKNPTAFYLCASSIIGGNEQFFGPGTRLTVL.

This clonotype was detected ten times or more. The chain joins TRBV27 to TRBJ2-7; D may be TRBD2 (7 bases). The CDR3 totals 13 residues. Germline values: CDR1 MNHEY, CDR2 SMNVEV (reference sequence). V was clipped by 2 bases and J by 6 bases, with 11 bases between them. The CDR3 is CASSLLRGGEQYF. For the CDR3, the DNA is TGTGCCAGCAGTTTACTTAGGGGGGGCGAGCAGTACTTC.

This clonotype was recorded many times. CDR3 sequence reads: CASSPKEGQPYNEQFF. CDR3 DNA sequence: TGTGCCAGCTCACCAAAGGAAGGACAGCCCTACAATGAGCAGTTCTTC. This chain connects TRBV18 to TRBJ2-1, with D tentatively TRBD1 (6 bases). V lost 2 bases to trimming and J lost 2 bases, with 13 bases between them. CDR1 KGHSH and CDR2 LQKENI come from the germline V gene. This CDR3 spans 16 amino acids.

The sample holds a few counts of this clonotype. CDR3 amino acids: CASSLTGVSEAFF. In nucleotides, the CDR3 is TGTGCCAGCAGCTTGACAGGGGTATCTGAAGCTTTCTTT. The V gene is TRBV7-9, the J gene TRBJ1-1, with 8 bases matching TRBD1. Looked up from germline, CDR1 is SEHNR and CDR2 is FQNEAQ (reference sequence). The trim removed 3 bases at V and 6 bases at J, leaving 3 bases unmatched. The length of the CDR3 is 13 residues.

The sample holds many counts of this clonotype. The chain carries TRBV25-1 and TRBJ1-3, with D uncertain. V lost 1 base, J lost 0 bases, and 13 bases lay in between. The CDR3 loop spans 17 amino acids. Per the germline V gene, CDR1 is MGHDK and CDR2 is SYGVNS. The CDR3 region is CASSESGVFSSGNTIYF. CDR3 DNA sequence: TGTGCCAGCAGTGAATCTGGGGTTTTCAGCTCTGGAAACACCATATATTTT.

The V call is TRBV28, the J call TRBJ2-7, with 7 bases that match TRBD1. The CDR3 runs 14 residues. Germline values: CDR1 MDHEN, CDR2 SYDVKM. V lost 6 bases to trimming and J lost 2 bases; unmatched junction nucleotides: 7. The CDR3 loop reads CASSPGDSPYEQYF. For the CDR3, the DNA is TGTGCCAGCAGCCCAGGGGACAGTCCCTACGAGCAGTACTTC. Full variable domain (rest looked up from reference TRBV28 and TRBJ2-7): DVKVTQSSRYLVKRTGEKVFLECVQDMDHENMFWYRQDPGLGLRLIYFSYDVKMKEKGDIPEGYSVSREKKERFSLILESASTNQTSMYLCASSPGDSPYEQYFGPGTRLTVT.

The rearrangement uses TRBV11-2 and TRBJ2-7; possibly TRBD1 for D (5 bases). Germline V lookup: CDR1 SGHAT, CDR2 FQNNGV. Trimming removed 4 bases from V and 3 bases from J, with 19 bases in between. This CDR3 is built from 16 residues. This chain's CDR3 is CASSSRGALIFYEQYF. CDR3 in DNA: TGTGCCAGCAGCTCTAGGGGCGCCCTGATTTTCTACGAGCAGTACTTC.

The chain couples TRBV27 to TRBJ2-1; D is perhaps TRBD2 (6 bases). There are 12 residues in the CDR3. V lost 5 bases and J 9 bases, leaving 11 bases between the germline ends. Germline lookup yields CDR1 MNHEY and CDR2 SMNVEV (reference sequence). In nucleotides, the CDR3 is TGTGCCAGCAGTCGGAGGGGAGGTGAGCAGTTCTTC. Encoded protein: CASSRRGGEQFF.

This chain uses TRBV12-3 or TRBV12-4 with TRBJ2-5; maybe TRBD2 (6 bases). The V end lost 3 bases, the J end lost 5 bases, and 10 bases lay between the germline ends. This CDR3 spans 13 amino acids. The DNA for the CDR3 is TGTGCCAGCAGTTTCGGGGGAAAGGAGACCCAGTACTTC. Its protein product is CASSFGGKETQYF.